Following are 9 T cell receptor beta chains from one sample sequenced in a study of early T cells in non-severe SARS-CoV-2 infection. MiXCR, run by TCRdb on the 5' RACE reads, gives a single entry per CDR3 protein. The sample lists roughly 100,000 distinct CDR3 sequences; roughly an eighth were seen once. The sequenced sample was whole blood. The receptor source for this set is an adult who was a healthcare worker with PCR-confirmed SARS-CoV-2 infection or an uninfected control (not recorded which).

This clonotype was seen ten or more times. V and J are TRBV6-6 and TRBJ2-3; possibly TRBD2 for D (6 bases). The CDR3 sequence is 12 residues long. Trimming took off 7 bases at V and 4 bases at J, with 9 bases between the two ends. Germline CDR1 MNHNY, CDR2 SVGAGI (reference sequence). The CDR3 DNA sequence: TGTGCCAGCAACCCGGGGGCAGATACGCAGTATTTT. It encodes CASNPGADTQYF.

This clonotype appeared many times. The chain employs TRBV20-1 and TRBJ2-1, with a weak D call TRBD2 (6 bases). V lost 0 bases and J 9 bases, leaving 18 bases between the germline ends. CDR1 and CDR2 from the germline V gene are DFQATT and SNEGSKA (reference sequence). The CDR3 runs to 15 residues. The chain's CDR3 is CSARELTSGWVEQFF. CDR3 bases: TGCAGTGCTAGAGAGTTGACTAGTGGTTGGGTTGAGCAGTTCTTC.

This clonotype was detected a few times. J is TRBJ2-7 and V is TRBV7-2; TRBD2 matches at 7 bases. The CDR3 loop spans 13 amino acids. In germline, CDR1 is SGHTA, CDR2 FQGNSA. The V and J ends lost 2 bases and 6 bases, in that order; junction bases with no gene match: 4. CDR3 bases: TGTGCCAGCAGCTTATGGGAGGGGACCGAGCAGTACTTC. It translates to CASSLWEGTEQYF.

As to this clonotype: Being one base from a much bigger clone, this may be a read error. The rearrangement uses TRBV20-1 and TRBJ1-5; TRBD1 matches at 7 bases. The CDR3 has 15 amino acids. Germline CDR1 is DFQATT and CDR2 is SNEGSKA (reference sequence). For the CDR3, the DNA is TGCAGTGCTAGGGATGCGACAGGGTATAATCGGCCCCAGCATTTT. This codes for CSARDATGYNRPQHF.

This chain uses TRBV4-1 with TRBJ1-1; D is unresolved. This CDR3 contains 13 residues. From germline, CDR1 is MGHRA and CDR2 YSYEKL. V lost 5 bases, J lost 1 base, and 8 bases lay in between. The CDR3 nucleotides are TGCGCCAGCAGCTCATACAGGAACACTGAAGCTTTCTTT. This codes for CASSSYRNTEAFF.

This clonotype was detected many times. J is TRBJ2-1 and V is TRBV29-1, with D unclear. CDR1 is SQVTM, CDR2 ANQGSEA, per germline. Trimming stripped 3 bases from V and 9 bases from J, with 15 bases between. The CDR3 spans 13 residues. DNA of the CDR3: TGCAGCGTTGAGGCTAGTAAGGCAATTGAGCAGTTCTTC. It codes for CSVEASKAIEQFF.

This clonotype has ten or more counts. The CDR3 sequence is CASRVTGAGDTQYF. Written as DNA, the CDR3 is TGTGCCAGCAGAGTGACAGGGGCGGGAGATACGCAGTATTTT. The chain links TRBV7-2 to TRBJ2-3, with 8 bases aligning to TRBD1. Germline trimming cut 6 bases from V and 5 bases from J; bases unmatched to any gene: 7. CDR1 SGHTA and CDR2 FQGNSA come from the germline V gene. The CDR3 sequence is 14 residues long.

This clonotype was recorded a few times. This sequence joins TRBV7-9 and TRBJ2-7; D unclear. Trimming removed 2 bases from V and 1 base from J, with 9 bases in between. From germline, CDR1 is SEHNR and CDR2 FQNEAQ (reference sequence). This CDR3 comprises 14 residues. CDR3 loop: CASSLSAPSYEQYF. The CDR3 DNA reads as TGTGCCAGCAGCTTATCGGCACCTTCCTACGAGCAGTACTTC.

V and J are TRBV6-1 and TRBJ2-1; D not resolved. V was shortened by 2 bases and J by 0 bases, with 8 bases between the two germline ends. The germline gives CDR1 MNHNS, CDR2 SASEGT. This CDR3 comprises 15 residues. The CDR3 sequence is CASSEQPISYNEQFF. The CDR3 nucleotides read TGTGCCAGCAGTGAACAACCGATCTCCTACAATGAGCAGTTCTTC.